The present T cell receptor (beta chain) was sequenced within a study of blood T cell repertoires in COVID-19. Some clones are missing from TCRdb's copy, which holds only in-frame ones; the method was immunoSEQ multiplex PCR. The repertoire consists of about 370,000 clones, with 80% to 90% occurring once and the leading ten covering roughly 1%. V lost 10 bases and J 5 bases, leaving 24 bases between the germline ends. The CDR3 is made up of 15 amino acids. Per the germline V gene, CDR1 is ENHRY and CDR2 is SYGVKD. Sequencing was performed on PBMCs or T cells enriched from blood (not recorded which). The receptor's source is a man between 18 and 35 years old who had recovered from COVID-19. The chain employs TRBV10-3 and TRBJ2-7; D may be TRBD1 (5 bases). The CDR3 DNA reads TGTGCCACCGTTGATCAGGGTCTGCGAGTCCACGAGCAGTACTTC. Translation: CATVDQGLRVHEQYF.